The 20 T cell receptor beta chains given below trace back to one sample, sequenced in a study of read filtering for tumor transcriptome and immune sequencing. From 400 to 450 ng of RNA, a library with molecular barcoded alpha/delta and beta/gamma adaptors was made. Each CDR3 protein gets one entry after TCRdb re-called the reads with MiXCR. The sample consists of fewer than 100,000 distinct CDR3 sequences, approximately 13% of them appearing once. Sequenced: a population of CD138-negative cells sorted from bone marrow. These receptors were taken from a donor at least 40 years old with multiple myeloma.

There are a few counts of this clonotype. Being one base from a much bigger clone, this may be a read error. This chain links TRBV7-2 with TRBJ2-1; a weak D match, TRBD2 (6 bases). V was trimmed by 1 base and J by 14 bases, leaving 15 bases between them. The CDR3 sequence is 13 residues long. In germline, CDR1 is SGHTA, CDR2 FQGNSA. As DNA, the CDR3 is TGTGCCAGCAGCTTAGGGTGGAGAGGCGGGGAGTTCTTC. This sequence encodes CASSLGWRGGEFF.

This clonotype was picked up many times. The J gene is TRBJ2-3, the V gene TRBV7-8, with TRBD2 matching 13 bases. The ends lost 6 bases at V and 1 base at J; junction bases unmatched: 16. The CDR3 is made up of 20 amino acids. Looked up from germline, CDR1 is SGHVS and CDR2 is FQNEAQ. The CDR3: CASSIGGLAGEMDGTDTQYF. CDR3 bases: TGTGCCAGCAGTATAGGCGGACTAGCGGGGGAGATGGACGGCACAGATACGCAGTATTTT.

Many counts were recorded for this clonotype. The chain has TRBV18 and TRBJ2-1; TRBD2 matches at 13 bases. This CDR3 spans 16 amino acids. The germline V gene has CDR1 KGHSH and CDR2 LQKENI. Losses at the gene ends were 4 bases for V and 9 bases for J; bases not matched to a gene: 9. Here the CDR3 DNA reads TGTGCCAGCTCACTTTCCAGACTAGCGGGAGGAGGTGAGCAGTTCTTC. Translation: CASSLSRLAGGGEQFF.

At least ten counts were recorded for this clonotype. The V gene is TRBV28, the J gene TRBJ2-7, with 11 nucleotides matching TRBD2. With 4 bases clipped from V and 5 bases from J, the junction kept 10 bases outside the gene matches. CDR1 is MDHEN and CDR2 is SYDVKM in the germline V gene. This CDR3 is 16 amino acids long. The CDR3 DNA sequence: TGTGCCAGCAGTTCCTCTACTAGCGGGAGCTGGAACGAGCAGTACTTC. Translation: CASSSSTSGSWNEQYF.

This clonotype has at least ten counts. The rearrangement uses TRBV7-3 and TRBJ2-1; 9 bases fit TRBD2. Trimming cost V 6 bases and J 5 bases; bases outside gene matches: 5. The germline V gene encodes CDR1 SGHTA and CDR2 FQGTGA. CDR3 length: 14 residues. The CDR3 spells CASSIGLANNEQFF. The CDR3 DNA is TGTGCCAGCAGTATCGGACTAGCGAACAATGAGCAGTTCTTC.

In regard to this clonotype: Its ends do not fully match the called genes, so a read error is possible. The chain has TRBV6-2 or TRBV6-3 and TRBJ1-1; perhaps TRBD1 as D (6 bases). The CDR3 runs to 14 residues. Per the germline V gene, CDR1 is MNHEY and CDR2 is SVGEGT. The DNA for the CDR3 is TGCGCCAGCAGCTTAGGGTCAGGGGCGACTGAAGCTTTCTTT. Amino acids: CASSLGSGATEAFF.

At least ten counts were recorded for this clonotype. CDR3 sequence reads: CASRESNEKLFF. The CDR3 DNA follows: TGTGCCAGCAGGGAGTCTAATGAAAAACTGTTTTTT. The chain links TRBV6-2 or TRBV6-3 to TRBJ1-4; D gene ambiguous. Germline CDR1 reads MNHEY; CDR2 reads SVGEGT. Trimming removed 6 bases from V and 3 bases from J, with 5 bases in between. CDR3 length equals 12 residues.

The sample holds many counts of this clonotype. The chain links TRBV30 to TRBJ2-1; 11 bases fit TRBD2. Germline assignment: CDR1 GTSNPN and CDR2 SVGIG (reference sequence). The CDR3 consists of 14 residues. V was pared by 8 bases and J by 9 bases, with 12 bases of the junction left unmatched. This CDR3 reads CAGYPGTSGREQFF. As DNA, the CDR3 is TGTGCCGGATACCCCGGGACTAGCGGTCGTGAGCAGTTCTTC.

This clonotype came up many times. The rearrangement uses TRBV20-1 and TRBJ2-7; D is ambiguous. The germline CDR1 and CDR2 sequences are DFQATT and SNEGSKA (reference sequence). The CDR3 has 14 amino acids. Trimming cost V 1 base and J 3 bases, with 13 bases left between them. The chain's CDR3 is CSARVGSTNYEQYF. The CDR3 DNA reads TGCAGTGCTAGAGTTGGAAGTACTAACTACGAGCAGTACTTC.

This clonotype occurred many times. This rearrangement joins TRBV3-1 to TRBJ2-2; 12 positions match TRBD2. Germline V gene lookup returns CDR1 LGHDT and CDR2 YNNKEL (reference sequence). CDR3 size: 16 residues. The junction had 6 bases not matched to a gene; V was cut back by 6 bases and J by 4 bases. CDR3 residues: CASRTSGRIGTGELFF. The CDR3 region has the DNA TGTGCCAGCAGAACTAGCGGGAGGATCGGCACCGGGGAGCTGTTTTTT. The full variable domain, rest sourced from reference TRBV3-1 and TRBJ2-2, is DTAVSQTPKYLVTQMGNDKSIKCEQNLGHDTMYWYKQDSKKFLKIMFSYNNKELIINETVPNRFSPKSPDKAHLNLHINSLELGDSAVYFCASRTSGRIGTGELFFGEGSRLTVL.

This clonotype was counted many times. This chain uses TRBV29-1 with TRBJ2-5; 10 nucleotides match TRBD2. The germline V gene has CDR1 SQVTM and CDR2 ANQGSEA. The V gene end was trimmed by 6 bases and the J gene end by 5 bases; junction bases not matched to a gene: 9. This CDR3 contains 14 residues. Here the CDR3 DNA reads TGCAGCGTCACGGCTAGCGGGAGTTTCGAGACCCAGTACTTC. This sequence encodes CSVTASGSFETQYF.

In its sample, this clonotype was seen many times. CDR3 in amino acids: CASSYRGETQYF. In DNA, the CDR3 is TGTGCCAGCAGTTACCGAGGAGAGACCCAGTACTTC. V usage is TRBV6-5 and J usage is TRBJ2-5; no reliable D call. Germline V gene lookup returns CDR1 MNHEY and CDR2 SVGAGI. V was pared by 2 bases and J by 4 bases, with 5 bases between. This CDR3 has 12 residues.

This clonotype was seen many times. The chain carries TRBV6-2 or TRBV6-3 and TRBJ2-3; 12 bases agree with TRBD2. The CDR3 loop spans 18 amino acids. Germline V gene data show CDR1 as MNHEY and CDR2 as SVGEGT. The V gene end was trimmed by 6 bases and the J gene end by 1 base; junction bases not matched to a gene: 11. This CDR3 reads CASRLRTSGTTGTDTQYF. The CDR3 nucleotides read TGTGCCAGCAGACTTCGGACTAGCGGGACTACCGGCACAGATACGCAGTATTTT.

As concerns this clonotype: A read error may be the cause here, since a much bigger clone is one base away. V is TRBV7-9 and J is TRBJ1-2; possible D gene TRBD1, 6 bases. CDR1 is SEHNR, CDR2 FQNEAQ, per germline (reference sequence). This CDR3 is built from 15 residues. V lost 2 bases to trimming and J lost 2 bases, with 12 bases between them. The CDR3, as DNA: TGTGCCAGCAGCTTAAGGGCGGGGGGCAACTATGGCTACACCTTC. This encodes CASSLRAGGNYGYTF.

This clonotype was seen a handful of times. V gene TRBV19 combines with J gene TRBJ1-2; D is perhaps TRBD1 (5 bases). The CDR3 runs to 15 residues. Germline V gene sequence: CDR1 LNHDA, CDR2 SQIVND (reference sequence). V was trimmed by 6 bases and J by 8 bases, leaving 22 bases between them. CDR3 nucleotides: TGTGCCAGTAGCTTCTCCAGGGATTTGGTGGAGGGCTACACCTTC. Amino acid sequence: CASSFSRDLVEGYTF.

This clonotype was recorded many times. This sequence joins TRBV24-1 and TRBJ2-1, with a weak D call TRBD1 (6 bases). Per germline, CDR1 KGHDR and CDR2 SFDVKD. V was shortened by 3 bases and J by 6 bases, with 11 bases between the two germline ends. The CDR3 runs 14 residues. For the CDR3, the DNA is TGTGCCACCAGTGATCTATGGACAGCCAATGAGCAGTTCTTC. Encoded protein: CATSDLWTANEQFF.

This clonotype was picked up a small number of times. The chain links TRBV15 to TRBJ1-5; 9 positions agree with TRBD1. This CDR3 contains 14 residues. V lost 5 bases and J lost 11; bases outside the gene matches: 10. Germline CDR1 is LNHNV and CDR2 is YYDKDF (reference sequence). The CDR3 is CATSPDRGYQTQHF. CDR3 sequence (DNA): TGTGCCACCAGCCCCGACAGGGGGTACCAGACCCAGCATTTT.

This clonotype was found many times. The V call is TRBV5-4, the J call TRBJ2-1; no clear D. Deletions cut 0 bases from V and 2 bases from J, with 12 bases between. Per the germline V gene, CDR1 is SGHNT and CDR2 is YYREEE (reference sequence). The CDR3 runs 16 residues. Here the CDR3 DNA reads TGTGCCAGCAGCTTGGGGGCAGCTTCAACCTACAATGAGCAGTTCTTC. This sequence encodes CASSLGAASTYNEQFF.

The gene calls are TRBV2 and TRBJ2-5, with 8 positions matching TRBD2. V shed 5 bases, J shed 4 bases, and the junction held 3 bases outside the gene matches. Germline loops: CDR1 SNHLY, CDR2 FYNNEI. The CDR3 contains 13 residues. CDR3 region: CASSSGSGETQYF. Written as DNA, the CDR3 is TGTGCCAGCAGTAGCGGGAGCGGAGAGACCCAGTACTTC.

This clonotype has a count of ten or more. V gene TRBV20-1 combines with J gene TRBJ2-7; D is possibly TRBD2 (5 bases). The CDR3 has 15 amino acids. V lost 6 bases, J lost 0 bases, and 18 bases lay in between. In germline, CDR1 is DFQATT, CDR2 SNEGSKA (reference sequence). For the CDR3, the DNA is TGCAGTGCCTGGAGCGGAGCTCTACCCTCCTACGAGCAGTACTTC. It encodes CSAWSGALPSYEQYF.